This T cell receptor beta chain emerged from a study of shared clonotypes between healthy human individuals. General observations from the study: The study found about 5% of naive CD4 clonotypes shared across four donors.

CDR3 size: 15 residues. Germline CDR1 and CDR2: SGHRS and YFSETQ. V lost 0 bases and J 7 bases, leaving 16 bases between the germline ends. Remarks on this clone: No antigen is known for it.

TCRdb's copy holds only in-frame clones and misses some; the assay was immunoSEQ multiplex PCR. Altogether under 1,100,000 clones are present, 75% to 80% being singletons, with the ten largest covering roughly 0.57%. The chain has TRBV5-1 and TRBJ1-2, with TRBD1 as a possible D gene (6 bases). The receptor comes from a man aged 18 to 35 in good health. Some clones in this sample may be carry-over from other donors' samples. The sequenced sample was memory CD4+ T cells from PBMCs. The subset denotes: CD45RA-negative fraction. CDR3 DNA sequence: TGCGCCAGCAGCTTGGGCCAAGCGACAGGTAGTGGCTACACCTTC. Encoded protein: CASSLGQATGSGYTF.